This entry concerns a single TCR beta chain. The antigen this receptor binds is unknown. No much larger clone exists at a distance of one base, and base qualities are not known. These data originate in a study of blood T cell repertoires in COVID-19 (dated by TCRdb to about 2020). In terms of the full investigation: Collaborator samples came from the United States, Italy and Spain and covered acute and convalescent phases of COVID-19. The material from the prospective study consisted of cDNA or gDNA derived from T cells, B-cell-depleted T cells, or PBMCs. Deeply sampled blood TCRbeta repertoires from subjects exposed to, actively infected with, or recovered from COVID-19 were included in the dataset. The repertoires were released in a freely available public database intended as a resource for research on the immune response to SARS-CoV-2. Samples were obtained from the ongoing ImmuneRACE study (first 160 participants) and from 1,000 to 1,500 subjects provided by 6 global collaborators. The sample metadata nearly always contained a de-identified subject ID, COVID-19 status, age in years and sex. Where HLA class I and class II types were available, the types were taken from metadata supplied by the sample provider, not from assay-based typing.

The full study reports these points: How much clinical and demographic metadata was included differed by source and by participant, and the metadata was provided uncurated.

TCRbeta CDR3 regions were amplified from genomic DNA using the immunoSEQ Assay, a bias-controlled multiplex PCR. Regarding the original processing steps: Within the assay, amplification of reference gene primers was used to estimate how many nucleated cells each sample contained. To quantify the absolute abundance of each unique TCRbeta CDR3 rearrangement, sequence reads were collapsed and filtered. For each sample, productive Simpson clonality was calculated by taking the square root of Simpson's diversity index across productive rearrangements. Sourced from immuneACCESS, this table was stored by TCRdb with only in-frame sequences that have V and J called. A share of the clones is absent; for the studies checked, an unresolved V gene accounts for under half, and the remainder has no known explanation. That table gives V, J and clone size, and the DNA gave D and trimming. The sample records under 350,000 clones, 86% of which are singletons. Of the sample, over 2% is held by the ten largest clones.

Enrolling through a virtual design, the prospective study's participants ranged in age from roughly 18 to 89 years and lived across 24 United States geographic areas. To assign participants to cohorts, the prospective study relied on clinical history that participants themselves reported in a screening survey and a study questionnaire. Recovered participants in ImmuneRACE Cohort 3 were defined as having two consecutive negative NP/OP PCR tests, clearance from a healthcare professional, or resolution of symptoms. Mobile phlebotomists in the prospective study collected whole blood, serum and a nasopharyngeal or oropharyngeal swab from every participant. Participants in the prospective study had the option to provide additional blood draws and questionnaires over an approximately 2-month period. Prospective study blood samples were shipped either frozen or at room temperature before DNA extraction.

This clonotype was obtained from a young woman who had recovered from COVID-19. The specimen was PBMCs or T cells enriched from blood (not recorded which).

The nucleotides read TGTGCCAGCAGCTTAACCGGTCTAGCGGGAGGGGCTTCTTACAATGAGCAGTTCTTC. It encodes CASSLTGLAGGASYNEQFF. The sequence links TRBV7-9 to TRBJ2-1; TRBD2 lines up with 12 middle nucleotides. The CDR3 has 19 amino acids, counting the end cysteine and phenylalanine. The retained sequence is limited to the CDR3, 57 bases, with the frame set at the first base. Ends trimmed: V by 2 bases, J by 4 bases; bases unmatched to a gene: 12. Reading the germline V gene (reference sequence) gives CDR1 SEHNR and CDR2 FQNEAQ.